The 3 T cell receptor beta chains listed next were all sequenced from one sample in a study of T cell repertoires in cytomegalovirus infection. TCRdb re-derived calls from the reads in MiXCR, one entry per CDR3 protein. The repertoire includes under 200,000 distinct CDR3 sequences, 7.5% to 10% of them detected once, and roughly 5.1% sits in the top ten. Input material: PBMCs. These receptors all come from a human donor in good health (CMV status not recorded). Some clones in this sample may be carry-over from other donors' samples.

This clonotype showed up many times. In DNA, the CDR3 is TGTGCCAGCAGTTTTAGACCAGGTGATCAGCCCCAGCATTTT. Amino acid sequence: CASSFRPGDQPQHF. The chain links TRBV12-3 or TRBV12-4 to TRBJ1-5; unclear D gene. The CDR3 is 14 amino acids. Trimming took 3 bases from V and 5 from J, leaving 11 bases between them.

CDR3 DNA sequence: TGCAGTGGAGTCCAGGGGGGCGGAAGCACAGATACGCAGTATTTT. Encoded protein: CSGVQGGGSTDTQYF. The V call is TRBV20-1, the J call TRBJ2-3, with a weak D call TRBD1 (7 bases). The CDR3 covers 15 residues. In germline, CDR1 is DFQATT, CDR2 SNEGSKA (reference sequence). Trimming pared 7 bases from V and 0 bases from J, leaving 17 bases between.

V and J are TRBV11-2 and TRBJ1-4; 9 bases fit TRBD1. Germline trimming cut 4 bases from V and 5 bases from J; bases unmatched to any gene: 5. Germline assignment: CDR1 SGHAT and CDR2 FQNNGV. There are 15 residues in the CDR3. The CDR3 DNA reads TGTGCCAGCAGCTCCCCGACAGGGGGGAATGAAAAACTGTTTTTT. Translating it yields CASSSPTGGNEKLFF. Looking up the rest from reference TRBV11-2 and TRBJ1-4 gives the full variable domain: EAGVAQSPRYKIIEKRQSVAFWCNPISGHATLYWYQQILGQGPKLLIQFQNNGVVDDSQLPKDRFSAERLKGVDSTLKIQPAKLEDSAVYLCASSSPTGGNEKLFFGSGTQLSVL.